The TCR beta chain described here comes from a study of blood T cell repertoires in COVID-19. Study context: Some COVID-19 samples were acute and others convalescent; all came from the United States, Italy and Spain. The cDNA or gDNA used as material had been derived from T cells, B-cell-depleted T cells, or PBMCs.

V lost 1 base, J lost 4 bases, and 7 bases lay in between. CDR3 length: 13 amino acids. The germline V gene encodes CDR1 LGHNA and CDR2 YNFKEQ. Per the study methods: Cell counts per sample came from amplifying reference gene primers. Profiling relied on immunoSEQ multiplex PCR, and the TCRdb table lists in-frame clones only, not all of them. The V and J calls and clone size were taken over from that table, and D and trimming were inferred from the DNA. The sample lists over 100,000 clones, roughly 89% occurring once. The count of this clone is one. J is TRBJ1-1 and V is TRBV4-2; D call uncertain. The clonotype originates from a young woman who had recovered from COVID-19. The sequenced sample consisted of PBMCs or T cells enriched from blood (not recorded which). CDR3 in DNA: TGTGCCAGCAGCCAAGGCGGGAGCACTGAAGCTTTCTTT. This sequence encodes CASSQGGSTEAFF.